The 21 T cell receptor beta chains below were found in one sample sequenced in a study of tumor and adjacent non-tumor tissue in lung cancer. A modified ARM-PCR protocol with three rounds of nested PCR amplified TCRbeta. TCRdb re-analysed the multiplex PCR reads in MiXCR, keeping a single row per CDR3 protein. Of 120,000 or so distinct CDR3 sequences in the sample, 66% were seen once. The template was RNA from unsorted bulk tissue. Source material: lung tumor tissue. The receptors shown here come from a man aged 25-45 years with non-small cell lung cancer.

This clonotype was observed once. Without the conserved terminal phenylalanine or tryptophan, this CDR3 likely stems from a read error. The CDR3 DNA sequence: TGCGCCAGCAGCCAAGAAGAGGGGAATCAGCCCCAGCATCTT. Encoded protein: CASSQEEGNQPQHL. This chain joins TRBV4-1 and TRBJ1-5; tentatively, D is TRBD1 (5 bases). The CDR3 loop spans 14 amino acids. V shed 0 bases and J shed 4 bases, with 7 bases lying between them. Germline-derived CDR1 and CDR2 are MGHRA and YSYEKL.

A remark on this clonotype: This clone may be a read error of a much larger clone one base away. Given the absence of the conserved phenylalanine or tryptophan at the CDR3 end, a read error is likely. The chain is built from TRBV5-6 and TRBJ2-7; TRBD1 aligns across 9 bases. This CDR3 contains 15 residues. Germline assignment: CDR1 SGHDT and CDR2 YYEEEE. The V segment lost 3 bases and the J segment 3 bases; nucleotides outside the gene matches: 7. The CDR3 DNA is TGTGCCAGCAGCTACCGGGACAGGGAACTCTACGAGCAGTACCTC. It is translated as CASSYRDRELYEQYL.

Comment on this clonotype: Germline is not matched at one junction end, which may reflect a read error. CDR3 in DNA: TGTGCCAGCAGGTACTCTTCCACAGAGCGCAGCGAGCAGTACTTC. Its translation is CASRYSSTERSEQYF. The chain joins TRBV6-2 or TRBV6-3 to TRBJ2-7, with D hard to call. This CDR3 comprises 15 residues. CDR1 and CDR2 (germline): MNHEY, SVGEGT.

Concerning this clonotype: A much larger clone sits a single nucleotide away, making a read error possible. The CDR3 region is CSARVGLDSYEQYF. In nucleotides, the CDR3 is TGCAGTGCTAGAGTGGGACTAGACTCCTACGAGCAGTACTTC. V is TRBV20-1 and J is TRBJ2-7, with TRBD2 identical over 8 bases. CDR1 and CDR2 from the germline V gene are DFQATT and SNEGSKA (reference sequence). CDR3 length: 14 amino acids. V shed 1 base and J 0 bases; nucleotides not matched to a gene: 2.

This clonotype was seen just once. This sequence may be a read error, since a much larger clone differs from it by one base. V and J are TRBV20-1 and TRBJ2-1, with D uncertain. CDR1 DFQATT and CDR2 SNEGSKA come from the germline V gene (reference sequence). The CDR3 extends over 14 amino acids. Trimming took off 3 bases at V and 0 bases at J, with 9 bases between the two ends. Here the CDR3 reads CSASDLSSYNEQFF. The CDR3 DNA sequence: TGCAGTGCTAGCGATCTCTCCTCCTACAATGAGCAGTTCTTC.

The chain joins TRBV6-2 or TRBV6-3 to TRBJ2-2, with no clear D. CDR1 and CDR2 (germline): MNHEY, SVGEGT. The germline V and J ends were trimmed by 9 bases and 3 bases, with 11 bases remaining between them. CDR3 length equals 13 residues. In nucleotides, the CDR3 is TGTGCCAGTACTTACTCGGACACCGGGGAGCTGTTTTTT. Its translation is CASTYSDTGELFF.

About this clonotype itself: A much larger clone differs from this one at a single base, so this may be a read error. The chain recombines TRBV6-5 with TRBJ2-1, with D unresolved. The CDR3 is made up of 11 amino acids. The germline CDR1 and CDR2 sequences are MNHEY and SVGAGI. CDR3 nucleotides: TGTGCCAGCAGTACAAGCAATGAGCAGTTATTC. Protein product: CASSTSNEQLF.

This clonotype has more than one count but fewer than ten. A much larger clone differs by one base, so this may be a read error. CDR3 in amino acids: CASSEAGDGINEKLFF. CDR3 nucleotide sequence: TGTGCCAGCAGTGAAGCGGGGGACGGTATTAATGAAAAACTGTTTTTT. The rearrangement joins TRBV6-1 to TRBJ1-4, with a weak D call TRBD1 (5 bases). V lost 0 bases and J 4 bases, leaving 12 bases between the germline ends. Germline assignment: CDR1 MNHNS and CDR2 SASEGT. CDR3 size: 16 residues.

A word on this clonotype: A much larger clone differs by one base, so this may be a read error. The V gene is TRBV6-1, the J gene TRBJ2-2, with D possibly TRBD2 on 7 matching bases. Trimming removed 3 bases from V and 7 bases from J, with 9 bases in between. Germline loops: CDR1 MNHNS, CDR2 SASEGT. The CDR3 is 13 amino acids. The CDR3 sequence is CASSERGHGELFF. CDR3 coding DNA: TGTGCCAGCAGTGAGCGGGGGCACGGGGAGCTGTTTTTT.

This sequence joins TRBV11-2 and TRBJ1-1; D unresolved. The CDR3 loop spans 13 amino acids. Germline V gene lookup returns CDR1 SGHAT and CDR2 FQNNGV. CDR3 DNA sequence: TGTGTCAACAGCACCCAGGAGAACACTGAAGCTTTCTTT. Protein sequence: CVNSTQENTEAFF.

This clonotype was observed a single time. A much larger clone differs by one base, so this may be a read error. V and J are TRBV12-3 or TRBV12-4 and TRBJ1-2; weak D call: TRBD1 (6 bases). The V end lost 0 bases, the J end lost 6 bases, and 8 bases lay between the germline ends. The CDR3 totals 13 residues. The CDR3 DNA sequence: TGTGCCAGCAGTTTAGCGGGACAAAATGGCTACACCTTC. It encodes CASSLAGQNGYTF.

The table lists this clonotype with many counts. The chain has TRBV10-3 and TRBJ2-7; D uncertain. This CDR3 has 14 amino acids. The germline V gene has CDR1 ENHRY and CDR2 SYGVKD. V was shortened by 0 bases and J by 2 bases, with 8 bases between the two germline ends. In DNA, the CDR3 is TGTGCCATCAGTGAGTCGGCTACCGCCTACGAGCAGTACTTC. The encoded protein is CAISESATAYEQYF.

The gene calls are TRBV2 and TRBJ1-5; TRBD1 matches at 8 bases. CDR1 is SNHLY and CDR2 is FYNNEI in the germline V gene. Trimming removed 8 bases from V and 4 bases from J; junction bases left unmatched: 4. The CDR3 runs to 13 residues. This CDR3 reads CASHYRGNQPQHF. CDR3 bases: TGTGCCAGCCATTACAGGGGGAATCAGCCCCAGCATTTT.

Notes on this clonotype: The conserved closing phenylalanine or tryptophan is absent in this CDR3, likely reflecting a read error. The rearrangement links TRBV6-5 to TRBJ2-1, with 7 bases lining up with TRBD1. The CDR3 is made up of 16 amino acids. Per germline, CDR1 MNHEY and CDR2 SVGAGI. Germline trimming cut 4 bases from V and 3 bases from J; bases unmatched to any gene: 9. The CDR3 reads CASSCSHRTGYNEQFL. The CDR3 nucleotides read TGTGCCAGCAGTTGCAGTCATAGGACAGGCTACAATGAGCAGTTCTTA.

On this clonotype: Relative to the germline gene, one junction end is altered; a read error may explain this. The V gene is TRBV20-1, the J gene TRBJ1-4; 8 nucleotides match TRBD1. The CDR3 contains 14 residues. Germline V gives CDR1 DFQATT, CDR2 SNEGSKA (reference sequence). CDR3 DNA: TGCAGTGCTAGAGTCCGGACAGGGCGTGAAAAACTGTCTTTT. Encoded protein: CSARVRTGREKLSF.

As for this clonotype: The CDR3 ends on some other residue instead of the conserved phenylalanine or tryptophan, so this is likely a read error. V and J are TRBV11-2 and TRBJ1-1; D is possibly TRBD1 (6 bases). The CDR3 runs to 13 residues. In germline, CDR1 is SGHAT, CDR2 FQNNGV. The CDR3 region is CASCLEGGFEAFS. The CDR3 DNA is TGTGCCAGCTGCTTAGAGGGGGGGTTTGAAGCTTTCTCT.

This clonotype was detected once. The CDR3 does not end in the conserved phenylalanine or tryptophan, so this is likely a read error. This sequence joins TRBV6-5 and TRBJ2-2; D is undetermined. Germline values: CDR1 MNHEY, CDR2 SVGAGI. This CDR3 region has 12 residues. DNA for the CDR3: TGTGCCAGCAATTACTCGCTCGGGGAGCTGTTTATC. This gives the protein CASNYSLGELFI.

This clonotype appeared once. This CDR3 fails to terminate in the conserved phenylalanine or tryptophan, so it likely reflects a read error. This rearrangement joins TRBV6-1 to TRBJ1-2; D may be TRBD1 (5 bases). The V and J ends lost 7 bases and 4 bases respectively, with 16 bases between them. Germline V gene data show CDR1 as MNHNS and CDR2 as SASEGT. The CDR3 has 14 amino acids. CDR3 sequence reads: CASNTDRGSYGYTS. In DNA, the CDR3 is TGTGCCAGCAATACTGACAGAGGCTCCTATGGCTACACCTCC.

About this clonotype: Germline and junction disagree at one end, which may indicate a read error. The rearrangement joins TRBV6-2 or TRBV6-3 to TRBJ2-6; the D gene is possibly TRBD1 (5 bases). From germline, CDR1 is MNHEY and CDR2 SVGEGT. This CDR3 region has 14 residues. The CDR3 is CASSDSSGVNVLTF. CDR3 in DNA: TGTGCCAGCAGTGACAGCTCTGGGGTCAACGTCCTGACTTTC.

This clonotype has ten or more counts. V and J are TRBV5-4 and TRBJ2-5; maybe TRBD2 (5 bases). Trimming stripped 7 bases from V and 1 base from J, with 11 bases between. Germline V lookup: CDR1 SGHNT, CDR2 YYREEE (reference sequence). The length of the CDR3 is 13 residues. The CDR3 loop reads CASRLRGQETQYF. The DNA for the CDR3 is TGTGCCAGCCGTTTACGGGGCCAAGAGACCCAGTACTTC. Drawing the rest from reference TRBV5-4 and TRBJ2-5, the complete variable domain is ETGVTQSPTHLIKTRGQQVTLRCSSQSGHNTVSWYQQALGQGPQFIFQYYREEENGRGNFPPRFSGLQFPNYSSELNVNALELDDSALYLCASRLRGQETQYFGPGTRLLVL.

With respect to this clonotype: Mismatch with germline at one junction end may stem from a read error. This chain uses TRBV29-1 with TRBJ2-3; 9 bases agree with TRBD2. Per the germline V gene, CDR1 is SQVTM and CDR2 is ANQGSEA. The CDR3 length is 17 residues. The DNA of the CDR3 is TGCAGCGTTGCTCCAGGGGAGGCTAGCGGGAACCCAGATACGAAGTATTTT. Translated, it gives CSVAPGEASGNPDTKYF.